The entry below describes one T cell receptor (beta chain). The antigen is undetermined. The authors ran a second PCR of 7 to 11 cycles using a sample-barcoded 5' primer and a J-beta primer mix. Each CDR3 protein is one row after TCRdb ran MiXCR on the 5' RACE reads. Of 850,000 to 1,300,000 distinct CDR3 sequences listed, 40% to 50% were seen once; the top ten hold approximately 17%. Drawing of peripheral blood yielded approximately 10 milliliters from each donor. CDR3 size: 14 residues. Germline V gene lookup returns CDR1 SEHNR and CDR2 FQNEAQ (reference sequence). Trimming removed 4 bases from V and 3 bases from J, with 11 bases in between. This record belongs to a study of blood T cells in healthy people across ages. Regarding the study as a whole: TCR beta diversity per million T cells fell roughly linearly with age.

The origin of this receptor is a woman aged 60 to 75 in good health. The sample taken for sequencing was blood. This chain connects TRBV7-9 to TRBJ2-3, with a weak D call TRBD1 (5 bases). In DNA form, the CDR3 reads TGTGCCAGCAGCTCTCTGGGGCTTACAGATACGCAGTATTTT. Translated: CASSSLGLTDTQYF.